Below, 4 T cell receptor beta chains from the same sample are listed, as sequenced in a study of T cells in localized non-small cell lung cancer (dated by TCRdb to the early 2020s). Library creation used the immunoSEQ multiplex PCR assay. Drawn from immuneACCESS, this table holds only the in-frame rearrangements with V and J called that TCRdb kept. Clones are partly lost; checked studies trace under half to an unresolved V gene and leave the rest unexplained. The sample records about 2,600 clones, around 32% of which are singletons. The ten largest make up around 5.6% of the sample. The sequences come from lung tumor tissue, collected before any cancer treatment. These receptors were collected from a man aged 40 to 70 with stage I lung adenocarcinoma.

The chain is built from TRBV19 and TRBJ2-1, with 7 positions matching TRBD2. J lost 8 bases, V lost 9 bases, and 10 bases had no gene match. This CDR3 is 13 amino acids long. CDR1 and CDR2 (germline): LNHDA, SQIVND (reference sequence). The CDR3 spells CASKSGGRHEQFF. Written as DNA, the CDR3 is TGTGCCAGCAAATCGGGCGGGAGACATGAGCAGTTCTTC.

This clone counts as medium-sized. The chain has TRBV11-3 and TRBJ1-3; possible D gene TRBD1, 6 bases. Trimming took off 5 bases at V and 6 bases at J, with 14 bases between the two ends. This CDR3 has 14 amino acids. From germline, CDR1 is SGHNT and CDR2 YENEEA. The CDR3 sequence: CASSPETGENTIYF. The CDR3 nucleotides read TGTGCCAGCAGCCCCGAGACAGGCGAAAACACCATATATTTT.

V usage is TRBV1 and J usage is TRBJ2-2; the DNA was not compared with TRBD1, the D call given in the table. TRBV1 is annotated as a pseudogene. This CDR3 is 15 amino acids long. CDR3 sequence (DNA): TGCGCCAGCAGCCAAGTTGACACCTACACCGGGGAGCTGTTTTTT. Protein product: CASSQVDTYTGELFF.

By share, this clone ranks as medium-sized. This chain connects TRBV11-3 to TRBJ1-1; possibly TRBD1 for D (6 bases). CDR1 is SGHNT and CDR2 is YENEEA in the germline V gene. V lost 3 bases and J 3 bases, leaving 11 bases between the germline ends. CDR3 size: 14 residues. Here the CDR3 DNA reads TGTGCCAGCAGCTTCCGGGGGCAGGACACTGAAGCTTTCTTT. This sequence encodes CASSFRGQDTEAFF.